This T cell receptor beta chain comes out of a study of response to subunit inactivated influenza vaccine. TCRdb itself ran the RT-PCR reads through MiXCR, one entry per CDR3 protein. This table has about 520,000 distinct CDR3 sequences, over 9.5% appearing once. Deletions cut 3 bases from V and 2 bases from J, with 8 bases between. The CDR3 contains 12 residues. Looked up from germline, CDR1 is DFQATT and CDR2 is SNEGSKA (reference sequence). This clonotype was detected a few times. The sequencing here drew on PBMCs from blood, taken 35 to 45 days after vaccination. The chain carries TRBV20-1 and TRBJ2-7, with D unresolved. The TCR originated in a man aged 50 or older who received an inactivated influenza vaccine. The DNA for the CDR3 is TGCAGTGCTAGTGACCTAACCTACGAGCAGTACTTC. This sequence encodes CSASDLTYEQYF.